The entry below gives a single T cell receptor beta chain sequence along with its context. What it binds is unknown. V lost 7 bases, J lost 0 bases, and 4 bases stayed unmatched. Germline loops: CDR1 SQVTM, CDR2 ANQGSEA. This CDR3 is 13 amino acids long. The PCR made use of 60 Vbeta and 13 Jbeta primers. Profiling relied on immunoSEQ multiplex PCR, and the TCRdb table lists in-frame clones only, not all of them. The sample has under 20,000 clones; roughly 80% are singletons. This sample stems from a study of cytomegalovirus exposure and HLA in healthy donors. Study-level results: In a later analysis, specific HLA alleles were associated with approximately 17,000 TCR beta sequences at a 0.05 false discovery rate. The number of N-insertions in an Asian-associated ancestry cluster was reportedly below the approximately 680-donor mean in a later analysis.

V usage is TRBV29-1 and J usage is TRBJ2-5; 8 bases align to TRBD2. The receptor comes from a human donor in good health. Material for sequencing was PBMCs. CDR3 DNA sequence: TGCAGCGCTAGCGGGCTTTACCAAGAGACCCAGTACTTC. This translates into CSASGLYQETQYF.